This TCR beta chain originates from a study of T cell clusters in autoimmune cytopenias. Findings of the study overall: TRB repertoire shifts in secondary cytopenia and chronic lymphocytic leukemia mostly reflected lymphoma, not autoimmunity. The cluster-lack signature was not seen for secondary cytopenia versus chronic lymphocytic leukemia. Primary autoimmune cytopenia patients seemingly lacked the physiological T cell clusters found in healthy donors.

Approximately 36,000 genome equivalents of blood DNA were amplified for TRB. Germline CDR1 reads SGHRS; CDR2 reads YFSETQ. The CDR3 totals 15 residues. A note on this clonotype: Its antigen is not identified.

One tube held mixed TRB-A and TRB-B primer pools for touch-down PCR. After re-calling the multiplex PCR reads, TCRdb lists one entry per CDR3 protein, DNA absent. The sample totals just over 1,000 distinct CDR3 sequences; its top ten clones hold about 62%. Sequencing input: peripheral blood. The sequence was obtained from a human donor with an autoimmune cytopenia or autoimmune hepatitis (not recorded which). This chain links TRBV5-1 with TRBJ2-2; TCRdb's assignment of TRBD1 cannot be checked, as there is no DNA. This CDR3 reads CASSPVTANTGELFF.